This T cell receptor beta chain was recorded in a study of blood T cell repertoires in COVID-19. Background on the study: Sources were T cells, B-cell-depleted T cells, or PBMCs; the material itself was cDNA or gDNA.

This clone came up a few times. V was trimmed by 2 bases and J by 1 base, leaving 11 bases between them. This CDR3 is 15 amino acids long. Germline V gene data show CDR1 as SGHDT and CDR2 as YYEEEE. Clinical history reported by participants formed the basis on which cohorts were assigned. Method: immunoSEQ multiplex PCR; TCRdb's copy keeps in-frame clones and lacks some. The sample carries about 230,000 clones, 88% recorded once. The genes are TRBV5-6 and TRBJ2-3, with D perhaps matching TRBD1 (6 bases). This receptor was obtained from a woman aged 30 to 39 who had been exposed to COVID-19. Sequencing input: PBMCs or T cells enriched from blood (not recorded which). In DNA, the CDR3 is TGTGCCAGCAGCTTCCCAGGGGCCGGCACAGATACGCAGTATTTT. Amino acid sequence: CASSFPGAGTDTQYF. Looking up the rest from reference TRBV5-6 and TRBJ2-3 gives the full variable domain: DAGVTQSPTHLIKTRGQQVTLRCSPKSGHDTVSWYQQALGQGPQFIFQYYEEEERQRGNFPDRFSGHQFPNYSSELNVNALLLGDSALYLCASSFPGAGTDTQYFGPGTRLTVL.